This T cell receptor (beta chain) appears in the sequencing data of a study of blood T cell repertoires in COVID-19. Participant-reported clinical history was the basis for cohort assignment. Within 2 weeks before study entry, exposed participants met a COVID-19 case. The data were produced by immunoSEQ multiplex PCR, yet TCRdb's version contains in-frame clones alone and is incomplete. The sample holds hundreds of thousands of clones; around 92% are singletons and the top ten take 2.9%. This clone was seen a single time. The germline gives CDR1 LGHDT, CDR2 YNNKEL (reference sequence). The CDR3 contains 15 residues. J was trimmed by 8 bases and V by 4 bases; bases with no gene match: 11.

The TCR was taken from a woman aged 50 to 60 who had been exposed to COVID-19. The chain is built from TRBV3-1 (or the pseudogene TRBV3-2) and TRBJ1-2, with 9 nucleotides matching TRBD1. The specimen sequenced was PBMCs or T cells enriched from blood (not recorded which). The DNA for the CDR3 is TGTGCCAGCAGCCTGGATAGGGGACAGGGTATCGGCTACACCTTC. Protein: CASSLDRGQGIGYTF.